These 30 T cell receptor beta chains came from one sample sequenced in a study of shared clonotypes between healthy human individuals. Some clones are missing from TCRdb's copy, which holds only in-frame ones; the method was immunoSEQ multiplex PCR. The sample has under 2,500,000 clones, almost 96% seen once; the top ten hold around 0.13%. Sequencing was done on a sample of naive CD4+ T cells sorted from blood. Specified subset: CD45RA+ positively selected. These receptors all stem from a man aged 18 to 30 in good health.

The chain joins TRBV20-1 to TRBJ1-1; D not certain. The CDR3 is made up of 10 amino acids. Between the trimmed V and J ends, which lost 6 bases and 7 bases, there was a span of 9 bases. Germline CDR1 is DFQATT and CDR2 is SNEGSKA (reference sequence). The CDR3 DNA is TGCAGTGCGAACACCCTTGAAGCTTTCTTT. Its translation is CSANTLEAFF.

The rearrangement links TRBV19 to TRBJ1-4; no clear D. The CDR3 spans 13 residues. With 0 bases removed from V and 14 bases from J, the gap between germline ends came to 13 bases. The germline CDR1 and CDR2 sequences are LNHDA and SQIVND (reference sequence). CDR3 in DNA: TGTGCCAGTAGTATAGACATGACTGCCACCCTGTTTTTT. This gives the protein CASSIDMTATLFF.

V gene TRBV13 combines with J gene TRBJ2-7; D gene uncertain. CDR3 size: 13 residues. Germline V lookup: CDR1 PRHDT, CDR2 FYEKMQ (reference sequence). Trimming pared 2 bases from V and 6 bases from J, leaving 11 bases between. CDR3 amino acids: CASSLRVSREQYF. For the CDR3, the DNA is TGTGCCAGCAGCTTAAGGGTTAGCCGCGAGCAGTACTTC.

This chain links TRBV30 with TRBJ2-1, with 9 bases that match TRBD2. The germline gives CDR1 GTSNPN, CDR2 SVGIG (reference sequence). V trimming: 1 base; J trimming: 15 bases; junction bases outside the gene matches: 10. This CDR3 contains 13 residues. In DNA, the CDR3 is TGTGCCTGGAGTGGGCTAGCGGGAACGGCATCGTTCTTC. This gives the protein CAWSGLAGTASFF.

This clone was seen a single time. At the DNA level, this CDR3 is encoded by other sequences in the same sample as well. V usage is TRBV5-1 and J usage is TRBJ2-5; the D gene is possibly TRBD1 (6 bases). In germline, CDR1 is SGHRS, CDR2 YFSETQ. This CDR3 spans 14 amino acids. Trimming cost V 4 bases and J 1 base, with 11 bases left between them. This chain's CDR3 is CASSPGQIQETQYF. As DNA, the CDR3 is TGCGCCAGCAGCCCCGGACAGATCCAAGAGACCCAGTACTTC.

DNA of the CDR3: TGTGCCAGCAGTGAGTTCGGGGGAATGCGTGGGGCCAACGTCCTGACTTTC. Amino acid sequence: CASSEFGGMRGANVLTF. This sequence joins TRBV27 and TRBJ2-6; a weak D match, TRBD2 (6 bases). The CDR3 is made up of 17 amino acids. The germline CDR1 and CDR2 sequences are MNHEY and SMNVEV (reference sequence). Trimming took off 5 bases at V and 3 bases at J, with 17 bases between the two ends.

The rearrangement uses TRBV28 and TRBJ1-5; D unresolved. CDR3 length equals 15 residues. The V end was cut by 4 bases, the J end by 4 bases, with 14 bases between. Germline V lookup: CDR1 MDHEN, CDR2 SYDVKM. The CDR3 here is CASSSLRYVNQPQHF. The CDR3 region has the DNA TGTGCCAGCAGTTCCCTCCGGTACGTAAATCAGCCCCAGCATTTT.

The table lists this clone with a count of one. V gene TRBV7-2 combines with J gene TRBJ2-7, with D maybe TRBD1 (6 bases). The CDR3 length is 17 residues. The germline gives CDR1 SGHTA, CDR2 FQGNSA. With 1 base removed from V and 3 bases from J, the gap between germline ends came to 19 bases. CDR3 sequence: CASSLDGKGQKIYEQYF. In DNA, the CDR3 is TGTGCCAGCAGCTTAGATGGAAAAGGACAGAAGATCTACGAGCAGTACTTC.

This chain connects TRBV4-2 to TRBJ1-5; 10 bases are shared with TRBD1. The CDR3 runs to 18 residues. CDR1 is LGHNA, CDR2 YNFKEQ, per germline. The V gene end was trimmed by 0 bases and the J gene end by 7 bases; junction bases not matched to a gene: 12. This chain's CDR3 is CASSQDLLIGTGAQPQHF. The CDR3 bases are TGTGCCAGCAGCCAAGATCTTCTGATTGGGACAGGGGCCCAGCCCCAGCATTTT.

The chain combines TRBV7-2 with TRBJ2-7; D not resolved. Germline V lookup: CDR1 SGHTA, CDR2 FQGNSA. Deletions cut 4 bases from V and 5 bases from J, with 12 bases between. The CDR3 contains 13 residues. The CDR3 DNA reads as TGTGCCAGCAGCTCTCTAGGGATTCACGAGCAGTACTTC. Amino acid sequence: CASSSLGIHEQYF.

In DNA form, the CDR3 reads TGTGCCAGCAGCTTGTACGACAGGGGGAACACTGAAGCTTTCTTT. Translated: CASSLYDRGNTEAFF. The chain joins TRBV5-6 to TRBJ1-1; the match to TRBD1 covers 8 bases. Germline CDR1 reads SGHDT; CDR2 reads YYEEEE. The ends lost 1 base at V and 1 base at J; junction bases unmatched: 3. This CDR3 region has 15 residues.

J is TRBJ2-1 and V is TRBV6-5; 15 bases are a match to TRBD2. V was clipped by 3 bases and J by 7 bases; unmatched bases: 4. This CDR3 is 16 amino acids long. Germline V gene data show CDR1 as MNHEY and CDR2 as SVGAGI. The CDR3 loop reads CASSYMGTSGRNEQFF. The CDR3 DNA reads as TGTGCCAGCAGTTATATGGGGACTAGCGGGAGGAATGAGCAGTTCTTC.

V gene TRBV21-1 combines with J gene TRBJ2-7; the table's D gene call, TRBD2, was not cross checked with the DNA. TRBV21-1 is listed as a pseudogene. The CDR3 runs to 11 residues. CDR3 in amino acids: CASRSSYEQYF. The DNA of the CDR3 is TGTGCCAGCAGATCCTCGTACGAGCAGTACTTC.

In this sample, this clone turned up once. The chain uses TRBV5-1 and TRBJ2-3; D may correspond to TRBD1 or TRBD2 (6 bases each). Trimming shortened V by 0 bases and J by 2 bases, and 13 bases separated the two germline ends. The CDR3 runs to 16 residues. Germline V gene lookup returns CDR1 SGHRS and CDR2 YFSETQ. CDR3 nucleotide sequence: TGCGCCAGCAGCTTGGGTTCGGGGGCCAACACAGATACGCAGTATTTT. It yields the protein CASSLGSGANTDTQYF.

The CDR3 sequence: CASSVGASGRYQETQYF. The CDR3 region has the DNA TGTGCCAGCAGCGTAGGGGCTAGCGGGAGGTACCAAGAGACCCAGTACTTC. J is TRBJ2-5 and V is TRBV9; 11 bases are shared with TRBD2. The germline V gene encodes CDR1 SGDLS and CDR2 YYNGEE. There are 17 residues in the CDR3. Germline trimming cut 0 bases from V and 0 bases from J; bases unmatched to any gene: 4.

This clone occurred once. V is TRBV7-2 and J is TRBJ2-7; 10 nucleotides line up with TRBD1. V gave up 7 bases and J gave up 3 bases; unmatched junction bases: 6. This CDR3 region has 14 residues. CDR1 and CDR2 (germline): SGHTA, FQGNSA. The CDR3 bases are TGTGCCAGCACCCACGGGACAGGGGTCTACGAGCAGTACTTC. Translating it yields CASTHGTGVYEQYF.

The V gene is TRBV2, the J gene TRBJ1-6; 7 positions agree with TRBD1. The CDR3 totals 14 residues. The V and J ends lost 9 bases and 0 bases, in that order; junction bases with no gene match: 2. The germline CDR1 and CDR2 sequences are SNHLY and FYNNEI. In DNA form, the CDR3 reads TGTGCCAGAGGGGACAGCTCCTATAATTCACCCCTCCACTTT. As protein: CARGDSSYNSPLHF. Together with reference TRBV2 and TRBJ1-6, the CDR3 gives the full variable domain: EPEVTQTPSHQVTQMGQEVILRCVPISNHLYFYWYRQILGQKVEFLVSFYNNEISEKSEIFDDQFSVERPDGSNFTLKIRSTKLEDSAMYFCARGDSSYNSPLHFGNGTRLTVT.

A word on this clone: The sample has other DNA sequences that encode this CDR3 too. V usage is TRBV4-1 and J usage is TRBJ2-1; 8 bases match TRBD1. Losses at the gene ends were 2 bases for V and 1 base for J; bases not matched to a gene: 4. Germline V gene lookup returns CDR1 MGHRA and CDR2 YSYEKL. The CDR3 has 16 residues. The CDR3 loop reads CASSQPGQASYNEQFF. The CDR3 DNA reads TGCGCCAGCAGCCAACCGGGACAGGCTTCCTACAATGAGCAGTTCTTC.

The chain has TRBV7-2 and TRBJ2-7; possible D gene TRBD2, 6 bases. The germline gives CDR1 SGHTA, CDR2 FQGNSA. This CDR3 contains 15 residues. The V and J ends lost 1 base and 4 bases respectively, with 14 bases between them. The CDR3 nucleotides are TGTGCCAGCAGCTTAGACCCGGGACTTACTTACGAGCAGTACTTC. It codes for CASSLDPGLTYEQYF. Variable domain in full (rest from reference TRBV7-2 and TRBJ2-7): GAGVSQSPSNKVTEKGKDVELRCDPISGHTALYWYRQSLGQGLEFLIYFQGNSAPDKSGLPSDRFSAERTGGSVSTLTIQRTQQEDSAVYLCASSLDPGLTYEQYFGPGTRLTVT.

The J gene is TRBJ2-5, the V gene TRBV7-3; TRBD2 agrees at 9 bases. Losses at the gene ends were 0 bases for V and 5 bases for J; bases not matched to a gene: 7. The CDR3 has 16 residues. Germline V CDR1 and CDR2: SGHTA, FQGTGA. The CDR3 bases are TGTGCCAGCAGCTTAACGGCCCTAGCGGGGAGGGAGACCCAGTACTTC. Translation: CASSLTALAGRETQYF.

J is TRBJ2-5 and V is TRBV7-2; TRBD2 agrees at 7 bases. The CDR3 has 12 amino acids. Trimming at V came to 5 bases and at J to 5 bases, leaving 2 bases not matched to a gene. Germline CDR1 and CDR2: SGHTA and FQGNSA. The CDR3: CASSMRGETQYF. For the CDR3, the DNA is TGTGCCAGCAGCATGCGGGGGGAGACCCAGTACTTC.

Remarks on this clone: Other DNA sequences within the sample encode an identical CDR3. The CDR3 DNA reads TGTGCCAGCTCACCGAGCGGGGGCATGAACACTGAAGCTTTCTTT. It is translated as CASSPSGGMNTEAFF. This rearrangement joins TRBV18 to TRBJ1-1; D is perhaps TRBD1 (6 bases). This CDR3 comprises 15 residues. Germline lookup yields CDR1 KGHSH and CDR2 LQKENI. V lost 3 bases and J lost 0, with 11 bases in between.

This chain connects TRBV7-2 to TRBJ2-2, with 7 bases aligning to TRBD1. CDR1 is SGHTA and CDR2 is FQGNSA in the germline V gene. V lost 5 bases, J lost 3 bases, and 3 bases stayed unmatched. There are 14 residues in the CDR3. This CDR3 is CASSVDRDTGELFF. The CDR3 DNA follows: TGTGCCAGCAGCGTCGACAGGGACACCGGGGAGCTGTTTTTT.

The chain employs TRBV7-6 and TRBJ2-7; 11 nucleotides match TRBD2. V trimming: 0 bases; J trimming: 3 bases; junction bases outside the gene matches: 7. Germline V gene sequence: CDR1 SGHVS, CDR2 FNYEAQ. There are 17 residues in the CDR3. The CDR3 loop is CASSLATSGSLGYEQYF. The DNA for the CDR3 is TGTGCCAGCAGCTTAGCAACTAGCGGGAGTTTGGGCTACGAGCAGTACTTC.

This clone has a single count. This sequence joins TRBV25-1 and TRBJ2-7, with 9 bases that match TRBD1. Germline CDR1 is MGHDK and CDR2 is SYGVNS. This CDR3 region has 14 residues. J was trimmed by 3 bases and V by 6 bases; bases with no gene match: 6. CDR3 in amino acids: CASSGRTGVYEQYF. In nucleotides, the CDR3 is TGTGCCAGCAGCGGAAGGACAGGGGTCTACGAGCAGTACTTC.

The chain employs TRBV9 and TRBJ2-2; perhaps TRBD1 as D (6 bases). CDR3 size: 15 residues. Germline V CDR1 and CDR2: SGDLS, YYNGEE. The V end lost 3 bases, the J end lost 5 bases, and 14 bases lay between the germline ends. In nucleotides, the CDR3 is TGTGCCAGCAGCGCCCGAGGACAGTTGACCGGGGAGCTGTTTTTT. Translating gives CASSARGQLTGELFF.

The chain links TRBV9 to TRBJ1-2; 7 bases are a match to TRBD1. Germline CDR1 SGDLS, CDR2 YYNGEE. With V trimmed by 2 bases and J by 8 bases, 3 bases remained unmatched. The CDR3 runs to 12 residues. The CDR3: CASSVEQGGYTF. The CDR3 DNA is TGTGCCAGCAGCGTCGAACAGGGGGGCTACACCTTC.

The chain is built from TRBV10-3 and TRBJ2-7, with D possibly TRBD2 on 5 matching bases. CDR3 size: 14 residues. Germline-derived CDR1 and CDR2 are ENHRY and SYGVKD. Deletions cut 2 bases from V and 2 bases from J, with 10 bases between. The CDR3 DNA follows: TGTGCCATCAGTGAGGGACTTACCCCCTACGAGCAGTACTTC. The encoded protein is CAISEGLTPYEQYF.

The chain recombines TRBV7-3 with TRBJ2-5, with TRBD1 identical over 8 bases. The V gene end was trimmed by 2 bases and the J gene end by 4 bases; junction bases not matched to a gene: 6. Germline V lookup: CDR1 SGHTA, CDR2 FQGTGA. The CDR3 loop spans 15 amino acids. The CDR3 reads CASSLAGGGGETQYF. The CDR3 coding sequence is TGTGCCAGCAGCTTAGCAGGGGGCGGAGGAGAGACCCAGTACTTC. The full variable domain, rest sourced from reference TRBV7-3 and TRBJ2-5, is GAGVSQTPSNKVTEKGKYVELRCDPISGHTALYWYRQSLGQGPEFLIYFQGTGAADDSGLPNDRFFAVRPEGSVSTLKIQRTERGDSAVYLCASSLAGGGGETQYFGPGTRLLVL.

CDR3 region: CASTSGTSGSYEQFF. The CDR3 nucleotides read TGCGCCAGCACTTCCGGGACTAGCGGGAGCTATGAGCAGTTCTTC. V and J are TRBV4-3 and TRBJ2-1, with TRBD2 matching over 14 bases. The CDR3 is 15 amino acids. Germline values: CDR1 LGHNA, CDR2 YSLEER. The V segment lost 7 bases and the J segment 8 bases; nucleotides outside the gene matches: 7.